This T cell receptor (beta chain) is from a study of blood T cells in healthy people across ages. Overall study findings and caveats: Diversity figures based on one million T cells were deemed too low. Versus aged donors, long-lived donors had higher diversity and more naive CD4+ cells.

For this clonotype: The antigen is unknown. At one end, the junction sequence differs from germline, possibly due to a read error.

The germline V gene encodes CDR1 MDHEN and CDR2 SYDVKM. The CDR3 is 12 amino acids. Ranging in age from roughly 6 to 100, the donors were healthy Caucasian individuals from Russia. Per-sample PBMC isolation yielded at least 6 million cells. A second PCR of 7 to 11 cycles used a sample-barcoded 5' primer and a J-beta primer mix. TCRdb independently ran MiXCR on the 5' RACE reads; one entry per CDR3 protein. The sample contains 1,300,000 or so distinct CDR3 sequences, roughly 59% of which appear only once. The sample was blood. The chain uses TRBV28 and TRBJ1-2; D unclear. The source is a man younger than 35 in good health. The CDR3 region has the DNA TGTGCCACCAACCCGGGGAACTATGGCCACACCTTC. This gives the protein CATNPGNYGHTF.